These 18 T cell receptor beta chains were all obtained from the same sample, sequenced in a study of response to subunit inactivated influenza vaccine (dated 2018 in TCRdb). Library prep was done by RT-PCR. For sequencing, an Illumina HiSeq 2500 was employed. In TCRdb, the public reads were trimmed at Q25 with fastp and aligned with MiXCR, with productive beta chains retained. Every CDR3 protein is listed once, alongside the most common genes and DNA of its rows. Present in this sample are 290,000 or so distinct CDR3 sequences, approximately 21% of which were seen just once. The ten top clones hold 10% of the sample. The input for sequencing was PBMCs from blood, taken about 20 months after vaccination. Receptors were obtained from a man in his fifties or sixties who received an inactivated influenza vaccine. Donor details come from another sample of the same person, matched by shared clones.

This rearrangement joins TRBV7-6 to TRBJ1-1, with 7 positions matching TRBD1. Germline values: CDR1 SGHVS, CDR2 FNYEAQ. The CDR3 is 15 amino acids. V shed 5 bases and J 4 bases; nucleotides not matched to a gene: 10. The CDR3 region is CASSHYRQGPTEAFF. In DNA, the CDR3 is TGTGCCAGCAGCCATTACCGACAGGGACCCACTGAAGCTTTCTTT.

The rearrangement joins TRBV4-1 to TRBJ2-2, with a weak D call TRBD1 (6 bases). V dropped 1 base and J dropped 4 bases, with 16 bases sitting between them. This CDR3 spans 17 amino acids. CDR1 MGHRA and CDR2 YSYEKL come from the germline V gene. The CDR3 loop reads CASSQAAGAWSTGELFF. CDR3 sequence (DNA): TGCGCCAGCAGCCAAGCTGCAGGGGCGTGGAGCACCGGGGAGCTGTTTTTT.

This clonotype has more than one count but fewer than ten. The rearrangement uses TRBV7-9 and TRBJ1-4; D is ambiguous. Deletions cut 5 bases from V and 6 bases from J, with 13 bases between. The CDR3 loop spans 14 amino acids. Germline CDR1 SEHNR, CDR2 FQNEAQ (reference sequence). For the CDR3, the DNA is TGTGCCAGCAGCCCGGACGGACCATATGAAAAACTGTTTTTT. It codes for CASSPDGPYEKLFF.

Here the CDR3 reads CASRSYGYGTQYF. The CDR3 DNA is TGTGCCAGCCGCTCTTACGGTTATGGGACCCAGTACTTC. The chain has TRBV27 and TRBJ2-5; D uncertain. CDR1 is MNHEY, CDR2 SMNVEV, per germline (reference sequence). CDR3 length: 13 amino acids. V dropped 8 bases and J dropped 7 bases, with 17 bases sitting between them.

The rearrangement links TRBV28 to TRBJ1-1; D is perhaps TRBD1 (5 bases). V shed 8 bases and J shed 1 base, with 20 bases lying between them. This CDR3 spans 16 amino acids. Germline V gene lookup returns CDR1 MDHEN and CDR2 SYDVKM. Here the CDR3 reads CASQTGGVQGNTEAFF. Written as DNA, the CDR3 is TGTGCCAGCCAAACTGGAGGGGTTCAGGGGAACACTGAAGCTTTCTTT.

This chain uses TRBV6-2 or TRBV6-3 with TRBJ2-1; D might be TRBD1 or TRBD2, each matching 5 bases. The CDR3 length is 13 residues. The germline CDR1 and CDR2 sequences are MNHEY and SVGEGT. V lost 7 bases to trimming and J lost 6 bases, with 13 bases between them. The CDR3 nucleotides read TGTGCCAGCAATAACGGGGCGAGCAATGAGCAGTTCTTC. Its protein is CASNNGASNEQFF.

In its sample, this clonotype was seen a few times. The V and J genes are TRBV7-6 and TRBJ2-7; D is ambiguous. The CDR3 covers 14 residues. V lost 5 bases and J 2 bases, leaving 13 bases between the germline ends. Germline V CDR1 and CDR2: SGHVS, FNYEAQ. CDR3 region: CASSKGSSPYEQYF. The CDR3 nucleotides are TGTGCCAGCAGCAAGGGATCGTCCCCCTACGAGCAGTACTTC.

This clonotype was counted a few times. The chain is built from TRBV4-1 and TRBJ1-4; a weak D match, TRBD1 (6 bases). This CDR3 has 18 residues. Germline CDR1 MGHRA, CDR2 YSYEKL. With 0 bases removed from V and 8 bases from J, the gap between germline ends came to 22 bases. CDR3 residues: CASSQDPPGAGMGEKLFF. DNA for the CDR3: TGCGCCAGCAGCCAAGATCCCCCGGGGGCAGGGATGGGAGAAAAACTGTTTTTT.

The chain carries TRBV27 and TRBJ2-7; the match to TRBD1 covers 12 bases. This CDR3 is built from 14 residues. The V and J ends lost 6 bases and 6 bases, in that order; junction bases with no gene match: 6. Per germline, CDR1 MNHEY and CDR2 SMNVEV (reference sequence). The CDR3 is CASSLGQGASEQYF. CDR3 in DNA: TGTGCCAGCAGCCTGGGACAGGGGGCATCCGAGCAGTACTTC.

This chain joins TRBV19 and TRBJ2-1, with 9 nucleotides matching TRBD1. V dropped 5 bases and J dropped 3; count of bases not matched to a gene: 5. Per the germline V gene, CDR1 is LNHDA and CDR2 is SQIVND (reference sequence). The CDR3 runs to 15 residues. The CDR3 loop reads CASSYGQGRYNEQFF. The CDR3 DNA sequence: TGTGCCAGTAGTTATGGACAGGGGCGCTACAATGAGCAGTTCTTC.

The chain links TRBV9 to TRBJ1-2; 10 nucleotides align to TRBD1. V trimming: 4 bases; J trimming: 1 base; junction bases outside the gene matches: 7. This CDR3 region has 16 residues. CDR1 and CDR2 (germline): SGDLS, YYNGEE. CDR3 coding DNA: TGTGCCAGCAGCCTCCGGACAGGGGGAGGTAACTATGGCTACACCTTC. It yields the protein CASSLRTGGGNYGYTF.

The sample holds a few counts of this clonotype. This sequence joins TRBV7-9 and TRBJ1-1; 7 bases are shared with TRBD1. Per the germline V gene, CDR1 is SEHNR and CDR2 is FQNEAQ (reference sequence). The CDR3 loop spans 15 amino acids. V was clipped by 5 bases and J by 6 bases; unmatched bases: 12. The chain's CDR3 is CASSGGSGGHAEAFF. CDR3 coding DNA: TGTGCCAGCAGCGGGGGTTCAGGGGGACATGCTGAAGCTTTCTTT.

This clonotype was seen more than once but under ten times. The V call is TRBV12-3 or TRBV12-4, the J call TRBJ1-2; no clear D gene. The V end lost 11 bases, the J end lost 2 bases, and 12 bases lay between the germline ends. The length of the CDR3 is 12 residues. CDR3 nucleotide sequence: TGTGCCGCCGGACTCCCAAACTATGGCTACACCTTC. Encoded protein: CAAGLPNYGYTF.

The chain recombines TRBV19 with TRBJ1-1; no clear D gene. Germline assignment: CDR1 LNHDA and CDR2 SQIVND (reference sequence). The CDR3 sequence is 20 residues long. The V gene lost 6 bases and the J gene lost 5 bases, with 34 bases spanning the gap. The CDR3 region is CASSLEAGLRRAGVGTEAFF. CDR3 bases: TGTGCCAGTAGCCTCGAGGCGGGTTTACGCCGGGCCGGGGTAGGGACTGAAGCTTTCTTT. The variable domain in full, with the rest retrieved from reference TRBV19 and TRBJ1-1, is DGGITQSPKYLFRKEGQNVTLSCEQNLNHDAMYWYRQDPGQGLRLIYYSQIVNDFQKGDIAEGYSVSREKKESFPLTVTSAQKNPTAFYLCASSLEAGLRRAGVGTEAFFGQGTRLTVV.

This clonotype has just a few counts. The chain has TRBV3-1 and TRBJ2-1; 8 nucleotides match TRBD2. The CDR3 has 16 residues. CDR1 is LGHDT, CDR2 YNNKEL, per germline (reference sequence). The J segment lost 3 bases and the V segment lost 1 base, leaving 5 bases of the junction unmatched. CDR3 sequence: CASSQVGSGVYNEQFF. CDR3 coding DNA: TGTGCCAGCAGCCAAGTCGGTAGCGGGGTCTACAATGAGCAGTTCTTC.

The chain employs TRBV11-2 and TRBJ2-5, with 8 bases that match TRBD1. CDR1 is SGHAT and CDR2 is FQNNGV in the germline V gene. V was pared by 2 bases and J by 1 base, with 12 bases of the junction left unmatched. This CDR3 comprises 18 residues. CDR3 region: CASSLSTGQGPLQETQYF. The CDR3 DNA follows: TGTGCCAGCAGCTTATCCACCGGACAGGGCCCCCTCCAAGAGACCCAGTACTTC.

Many counts were recorded for this clonotype. J is TRBJ1-1 and V is TRBV3-1; 8 bases agree with TRBD1. The CDR3 runs 15 residues. With 4 bases clipped from V and 1 base from J, the junction kept 5 bases outside the gene matches. The germline CDR1 and CDR2 sequences are LGHDT and YNNKEL (reference sequence). The CDR3 is CASSRRDRWNTEAFF. The CDR3 DNA is TGTGCCAGCAGCCGTCGGGACAGGTGGAACACTGAAGCTTTCTTT.

The V gene is TRBV7-8, the J gene TRBJ1-6, with D hard to call. CDR3 size: 16 residues. V lost 3 bases and J lost 5, with 14 bases in between. CDR1 is SGHVS and CDR2 is FQNEAQ in the germline V gene. CDR3 in DNA: TGTGCCAGCAGCTTTCTAGGGCCCGAGGATAATTCACCCCTCCACTTT. Its protein product is CASSFLGPEDNSPLHF.